Included here is one TCR beta chain sequence, with context. MiXCR, applied by TCRdb to the 5' RACE reads, yields one record per CDR3 protein. The table includes approximately 180,000 distinct CDR3 sequences, 6.2% detected once. These data belong to a study of T cells after yellow fever vaccination. This CDR3 is built from 16 residues. The ends were cut back, 3 bases at V and 3 bases at J, with 15 bases in the middle. Germline lookup yields CDR1 SGHVS and CDR2 FQNEAQ. The material was CD4+ T cells sorted from PBMCs, obtained on the day of the first yellow fever vaccination. The sequence was collected from a man younger than 30 who received the YFV17D yellow fever vaccine. V and J are TRBV7-8 and TRBJ2-1; the D gene is possibly TRBD1 (5 bases). In nucleotides, the CDR3 is TGTGCCAGCAGCTTGGGCAGGGATTTGAACTACAATGAGCAGTTCTTC. It codes for CASSLGRDLNYNEQFF.